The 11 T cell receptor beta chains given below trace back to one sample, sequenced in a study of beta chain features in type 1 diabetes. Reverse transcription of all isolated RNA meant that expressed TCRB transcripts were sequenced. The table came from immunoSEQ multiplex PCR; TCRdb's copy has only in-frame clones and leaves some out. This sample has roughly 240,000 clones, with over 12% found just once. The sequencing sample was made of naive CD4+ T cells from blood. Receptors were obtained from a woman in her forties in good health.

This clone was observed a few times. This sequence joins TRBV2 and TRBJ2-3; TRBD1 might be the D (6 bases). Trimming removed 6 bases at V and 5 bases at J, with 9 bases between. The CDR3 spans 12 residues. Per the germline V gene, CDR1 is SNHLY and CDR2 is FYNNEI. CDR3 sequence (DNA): TGTGCCAGCAGCTTGACAGGAGATACGCAGTATTTT. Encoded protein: CASSLTGDTQYF.

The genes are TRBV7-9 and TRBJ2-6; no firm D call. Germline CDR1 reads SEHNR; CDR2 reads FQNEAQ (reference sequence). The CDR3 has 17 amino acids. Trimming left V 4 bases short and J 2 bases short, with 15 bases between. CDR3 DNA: TGTGCCAGCAGCTCCGGGTTGAGAGGCACTGGGGCCAACGTCCTGACTTTC. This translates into CASSSGLRGTGANVLTF.

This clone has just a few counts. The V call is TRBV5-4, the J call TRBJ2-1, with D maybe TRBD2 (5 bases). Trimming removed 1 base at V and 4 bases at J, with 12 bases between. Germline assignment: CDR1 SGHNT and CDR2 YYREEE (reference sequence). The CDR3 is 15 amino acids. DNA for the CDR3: TGTGCCAGCAGCTTGTGGGCCAGCGGTTACAATGAGCAGTTCTTC. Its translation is CASSLWASGYNEQFF.

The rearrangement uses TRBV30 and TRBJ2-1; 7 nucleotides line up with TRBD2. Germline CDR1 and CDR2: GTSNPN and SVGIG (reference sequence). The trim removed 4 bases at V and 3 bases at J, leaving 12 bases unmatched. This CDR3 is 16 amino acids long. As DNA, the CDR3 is TGTGCCTGGATCGGTAGGAGCGGGGTTGGCTACAATGAGCAGTTCTTC. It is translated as CAWIGRSGVGYNEQFF. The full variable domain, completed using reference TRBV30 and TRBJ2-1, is SQTIHQWPATLVQPVGSPLSLECTVEGTSNPNLYWYRQAAGRGLQLLFYSVGIGQISSEVPQNLSASRPQDRQFILSSKKLLLSDSGFYLCAWIGRSGVGYNEQFFGPGTRLTVL.

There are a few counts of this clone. CDR3 amino acids: CASSTGRVDNEQFF. Here the CDR3 DNA reads TGTGCCAGCTCAACAGGGCGAGTTGACAATGAGCAGTTCTTC. The V and J genes are TRBV18 and TRBJ2-1, with a possible D match to TRBD1 (6 bases). V shed 5 bases and J shed 5 bases, with 13 bases lying between them. This CDR3 has 14 residues. Germline V gene lookup returns CDR1 KGHSH and CDR2 LQKENI.

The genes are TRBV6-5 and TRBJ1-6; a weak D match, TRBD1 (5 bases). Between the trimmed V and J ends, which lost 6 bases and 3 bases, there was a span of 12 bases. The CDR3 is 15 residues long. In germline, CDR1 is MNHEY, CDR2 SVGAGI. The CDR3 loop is CASRYGDSYNSPLHF. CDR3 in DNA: TGTGCCAGCAGATACGGTGACAGCTATAATTCACCCCTCCACTTT.

The CDR3 is CASSEVDYEQFF. The CDR3 region has the DNA TGTGCCAGCAGTGAAGTAGATTATGAGCAGTTCTTC. V gene TRBV6-1 combines with J gene TRBJ2-1, with D unclear. The CDR3 contains 12 residues. Germline V gives CDR1 MNHNS, CDR2 SASEGT. Trimming pared 1 base from V and 8 bases from J, leaving 6 bases between.

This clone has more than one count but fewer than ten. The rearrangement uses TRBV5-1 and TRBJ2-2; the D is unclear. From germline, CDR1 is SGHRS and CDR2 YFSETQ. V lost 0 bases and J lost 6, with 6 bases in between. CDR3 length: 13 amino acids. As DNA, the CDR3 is TGCGCCAGCAGCTTGGGGGCTCCCGGGGAGCTGTTTTTT. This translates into CASSLGAPGELFF.

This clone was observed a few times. In DNA, the CDR3 is TGCGCCAGCAGCCGGCCAGGGACACTGGCCTCCTACGAGCAGTACTTC. Its translation: CASSRPGTLASYEQYF. The rearrangement uses TRBV4-1 and TRBJ2-7; possibly TRBD1 for D (6 bases). Trimming removed 4 bases at V and 0 bases at J, with 16 bases between. Germline V gene sequence: CDR1 MGHRA, CDR2 YSYEKL. The CDR3 sequence is 16 residues long.

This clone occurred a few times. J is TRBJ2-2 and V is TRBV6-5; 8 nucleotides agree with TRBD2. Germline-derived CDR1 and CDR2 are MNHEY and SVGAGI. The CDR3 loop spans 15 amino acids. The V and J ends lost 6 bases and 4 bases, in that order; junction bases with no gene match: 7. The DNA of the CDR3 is TGTGCCAGCAGCGACCGGGGGGGGAGCACCGGGGAGCTGTTTTTT. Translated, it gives CASSDRGGSTGELFF.

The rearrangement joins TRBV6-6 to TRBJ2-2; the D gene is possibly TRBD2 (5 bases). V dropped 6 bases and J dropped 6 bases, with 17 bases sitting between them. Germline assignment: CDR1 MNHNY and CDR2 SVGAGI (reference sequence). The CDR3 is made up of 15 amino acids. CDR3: CASSNNLLDPGELFF. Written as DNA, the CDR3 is TGTGCCAGCAGCAACAATCTACTAGATCCCGGGGAGCTGTTTTTT.